This T cell receptor (beta chain) is drawn from a study of blood T cells in healthy people across ages (dated by TCRdb to between 2015 and 2016). A note on the overall study: In model experiments, template switching captured about one uniquely barcoded TCR beta cDNA molecule for every two T cells. The study measured age-related changes in TCR beta repertoire diversity using deep sequencing normalized with unique cDNA molecular identifiers. Two additional independent replicas of 1 million unique cDNA reads from the same blood draw were analyzed for two donors (one aged 18 to 30 and one aged 80 or older). To avoid experimental bias, donors of different ages were distributed randomly across sequencing lanes. The donors were split into four age groups: young (average around 16 years), middle-aged (roughly 39), aged (more than 55) and long-lived (roughly 88). The paper's findings and limits, for the study overall: Estimates of total diversity based on one million sequenced T cells were considered lower bounds and underestimates. As age increased, observed TCR beta diversity per million T cells dropped in a roughly linear way, and a significant reduction was already evident by age 40. Conclusive comparison of naive and antigen-experienced compartments was prevented by the profiling of bulk unsorted PBMCs. Compared with the aged group, more naive CD4+ T cells, fewer expanded clones and increased TCR diversity were shown by the long-lived group, suggesting age selection. Because the CMV infection status of the donors was unknown, age-related changes in expanded clonotypes may potentially have been confounded. The percentage of naive T cells measured by flow cytometry correlated strongly with observed TCR beta diversity.

CDR1 and CDR2 are drawn from the germline V gene (reference sequence): LNHNV, YYDKDF. The junction shows trimming of 0 bases on V and 4 bases on J, plus 7 bases between the germline ends. From the cysteine up to the phenylalanine, the CDR3 has a length of 14 residues. Only the CDR3 portion is preserved as DNA: 42 bases, with reading frame beginning at the first base. Library preparation was by 5' RACE. Instrument on record: Illumina HiSeq 2500. A second PCR of about 6 to 12 cycles was run with a J-beta primer mix and a sample-barcoded 5' primer. Each TCR beta cDNA molecule received a unique molecular identifier from a template-switch 5' adaptor carrying 12 random nucleotides. At least 2.5 million CDR3-containing paired-end reads were obtained from each sample. All of the RNA was converted into first-strand cDNA using the Mint cDNA synthesis kit, with a TRBC-specific oligonucleotide serving as the primer. Following uracil-DNA glycosylase treatment, all cDNA underwent a first 18-cycle PCR with the universal primers M1SS and BC2_uni_R. Per the source publication's procedure: Normalization of each sample was performed by random selection of 1 million high-quality reads, each carrying a distinct molecular identifier. Instead of being binned into consensus sequences, reads that shared molecular identifiers were thrown out. MiTCR, set to a Q25 quality threshold and the strictest error-elimination algorithm, was used for CDR3 identification, clonotype clustering and error correction. Lower-bound total TCR beta diversity was estimated with a nonparametric unseen species model using Euler transformation. The public reads were reanalyzed by TCRdb: fastp trimming at Q25, MiXCR alignment, in-frame beta chains only. Each entry merges the rows of one CDR3 protein and shows their most common DNA and genes. TCRdb's processing, not the authors' own work, is the source of the V and J calls. In all, the sample holds roughly 900,000 distinct CDR3 sequences, and under 30% of those were seen once. Of the sample, roughly 17% falls within the top ten clones.

The approximately 39 donors, aged about 6 to 95 years, were systemically healthy Caucasian individuals from Russia. About 10 milliliters of peripheral blood were collected from each donor into EDTA-treated Vacutainer tubes. PBMCs were isolated by Ficoll-Paque density-gradient centrifugation, with at least 6 million obtained per sample. Trizol reagent was used to extract total RNA from PBMCs, with at least 5.5 micrograms per sample. Naive CD45RAhigh/CD27high T cell percentages were measured by flow cytometry on a PBMC aliquot from every donor. In this sample, this clonotype turned up many times. The antigen it recognizes is unknown. Base qualities are not provided; no much larger clone lies one nucleotide away.

This receptor was identified in a woman aged 80 or over in good health. The sequence links TRBV15 to TRBJ2-1; a weak D assignment points to TRBD2 (5 bases agree). Material: blood. CDR3 region: CATSRESGYNEQFF. The DNA sequence is TGTGCCACCAGCAGAGAATCGGGATACAATGAGCAGTTCTTC.